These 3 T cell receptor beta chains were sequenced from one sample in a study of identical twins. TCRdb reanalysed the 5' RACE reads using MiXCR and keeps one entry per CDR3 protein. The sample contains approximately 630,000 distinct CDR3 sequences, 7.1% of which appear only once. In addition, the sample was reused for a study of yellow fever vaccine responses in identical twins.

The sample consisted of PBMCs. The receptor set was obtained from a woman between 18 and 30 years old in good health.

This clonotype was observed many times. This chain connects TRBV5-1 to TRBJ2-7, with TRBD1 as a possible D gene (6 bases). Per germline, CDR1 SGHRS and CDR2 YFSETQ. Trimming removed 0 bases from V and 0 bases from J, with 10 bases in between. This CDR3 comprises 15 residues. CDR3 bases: TGCGCCAGCAGCTTGGGACAGGTTAGCTCCTACGAGCAGTACTTC. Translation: CASSLGQVSSYEQYF.

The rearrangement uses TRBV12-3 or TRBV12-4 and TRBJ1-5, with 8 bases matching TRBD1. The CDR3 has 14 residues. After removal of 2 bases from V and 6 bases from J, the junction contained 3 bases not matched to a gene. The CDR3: CASSLRTGPQPQHF. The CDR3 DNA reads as TGTGCCAGCAGTTTACGGACAGGGCCTCAGCCCCAGCATTTT.

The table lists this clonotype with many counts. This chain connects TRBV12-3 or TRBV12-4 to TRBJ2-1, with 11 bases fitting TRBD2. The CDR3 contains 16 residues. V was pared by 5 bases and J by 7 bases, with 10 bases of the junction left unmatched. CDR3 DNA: TGTGCCAGCAGTCCCGGACTAGCGGGCCCTAGGAATGAGCAGTTCTTC. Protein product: CASSPGLAGPRNEQFF.